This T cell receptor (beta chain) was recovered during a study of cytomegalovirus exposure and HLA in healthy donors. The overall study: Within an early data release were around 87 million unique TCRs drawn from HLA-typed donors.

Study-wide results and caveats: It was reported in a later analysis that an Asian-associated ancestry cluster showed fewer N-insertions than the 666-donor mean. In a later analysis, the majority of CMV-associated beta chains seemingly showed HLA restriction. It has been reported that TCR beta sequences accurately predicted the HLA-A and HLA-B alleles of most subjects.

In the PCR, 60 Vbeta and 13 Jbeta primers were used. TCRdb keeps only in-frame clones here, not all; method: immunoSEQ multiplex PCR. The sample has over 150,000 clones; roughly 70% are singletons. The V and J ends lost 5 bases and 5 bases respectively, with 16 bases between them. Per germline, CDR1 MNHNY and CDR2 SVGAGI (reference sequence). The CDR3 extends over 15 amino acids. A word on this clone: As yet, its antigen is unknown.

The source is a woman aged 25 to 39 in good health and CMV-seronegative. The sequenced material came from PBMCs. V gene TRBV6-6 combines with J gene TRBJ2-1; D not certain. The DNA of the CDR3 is TGTGCCAGCAGTAACCTGGAACAGAAGGACAATGAGCAGTTCTTC. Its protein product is CASSNLEQKDNEQFF.